Shown below are 14 T cell receptor beta chains from a single sample sequenced in a study of CD8 T cells in ankylosing spondylitis. TCRdb re-called the 5' RACE reads through MiXCR, storing one row per CDR3 protein. The profile shows over 600,000 distinct CDR3 sequences, around 20% of them singletons. Whole-study results and caveats: What seemed typical of ankylosing spondylitis blood was a TCR beta motif built from several highly homologous variants.

For these TCRs, the target antigens are not known. The source material was blood, either unsorted or a sorted T cell fraction (not recorded which). These receptor sequences come from a male donor with ankylosing spondylitis.

The chain has TRBV5-1 and TRBJ2-7, with 8 bases matching TRBD1. V lost 2 bases, J lost 3 bases, and 7 bases stayed unmatched. The CDR3 is 15 amino acids. Germline V gene lookup returns CDR1 SGHRS and CDR2 YFSETQ. DNA of the CDR3: TGCGCCAGCAGCTTTCGTGGACAGGGCTTCTACGAGCAGTACTTC. Translating it yields CASSFRGQGFYEQYF.

This clonotype appeared a few times. The chain combines TRBV5-1 with TRBJ2-1; D possibly matches TRBD1 or TRBD2 (6 bases each). The CDR3 is 17 residues long. Germline CDR1 and CDR2: SGHRS and YFSETQ. The ends were cut back, 3 bases at V and 0 bases at J, with 16 bases in the middle. CDR3 bases: TGCGCCAGCAGCTCCCTGGGGGGCGGAAGCTCCTACAATGAGCAGTTCTTC. It yields the protein CASSSLGGGSSYNEQFF.

The rearrangement joins TRBV7-9 to TRBJ2-3; 7 bases match TRBD1. Germline CDR1 and CDR2: SEHNR and FQNEAQ (reference sequence). The CDR3 has 14 amino acids. With 3 bases clipped from V and 5 bases from J, the junction kept 5 bases outside the gene matches. The CDR3 DNA follows: TGTGCCAGCAGCTTCGACAGGGTAGGAGATACGCAGTATTTT. Translating it yields CASSFDRVGDTQYF.

This clonotype was observed a handful of times. This chain joins TRBV4-1 and TRBJ2-7; TRBD2 matches at 8 bases. J lost 0 bases, V lost 5 bases, and 12 bases had no gene match. Germline lookup yields CDR1 MGHRA and CDR2 YSYEKL. The CDR3 is made up of 17 amino acids. CDR3 DNA sequence: TGCGCCAGCAGCGAGAAACTAGCGGCCCGGGGCTCCTACGAGCAGTACTTC. This codes for CASSEKLAARGSYEQYF.

This CDR3 is CASSGGKGLEKLFF. The CDR3 DNA sequence: TGTGCCAGCAGCGGAGGAAAGGGGTTAGAAAAACTGTTTTTT. The chain carries TRBV9 and TRBJ1-4; the D gene is possibly TRBD1 (5 bases). CDR3 length: 14 residues. CDR1 and CDR2 (germline): SGDLS, YYNGEE. V was trimmed by 3 bases and J by 8 bases, leaving 14 bases between them.

This clonotype has a handful of counts. The chain couples TRBV18 to TRBJ1-2, with D perhaps TRBD1 (5 bases). Per the germline V gene, CDR1 is KGHSH and CDR2 is LQKENI. Between the trimmed V and J ends, which lost 6 bases and 6 bases, there was a span of 14 bases. This CDR3 contains 13 residues. CDR3 nucleotide sequence: TGTGCCAGCTCCCCGACAGTAACGGATGGCTACACCTTC. This encodes CASSPTVTDGYTF.

The chain couples TRBV6-6 to TRBJ1-4; 7 positions agree with TRBD1. The germline CDR1 and CDR2 sequences are MNHNY and SVGAGI (reference sequence). This CDR3 is 13 amino acids long. V lost 7 bases and J lost 4; bases outside the gene matches: 3. The CDR3 coding sequence is TGTGCCAGCACCAGGGGGAGTAATGAAAAACTGTTTTTT. Translated, it gives CASTRGSNEKLFF.

The CDR3 DNA reads as TGTGCCAGCAGACACACAGGGGAGAACACTGAAGCTTTCTTT. As protein: CASRHTGENTEAFF. V is TRBV28 and J is TRBJ1-1, with 7 bases lining up with TRBD1. CDR3 length equals 14 residues. Germline CDR1 reads MDHEN; CDR2 reads SYDVKM. The ends lost 6 bases at V and 1 base at J; junction bases unmatched: 5.

This clonotype was picked up a small number of times. The CDR3: CASSPKSHNEQFF. CDR3 DNA: TGTGCCAGCAGCCCAAAAAGTCACAATGAGCAGTTCTTC. V and J are TRBV7-9 and TRBJ2-1, with no clear D. Trimming removed 5 bases at V and 5 bases at J, with 10 bases between. This CDR3 has 13 amino acids. The germline V gene encodes CDR1 SEHNR and CDR2 FQNEAQ (reference sequence).

The chain's CDR3 is CASSLGRVHEQYF. DNA for the CDR3: TGTGCCAGCAGTTTAGGCAGGGTCCACGAGCAGTACTTC. V is TRBV12-3 or TRBV12-4 and J is TRBJ2-7; D is possibly TRBD1 (5 bases). The CDR3 has 13 residues. V gave up 1 base and J gave up 5 bases, with 9 bases separating them.

V gene TRBV5-1 combines with J gene TRBJ2-7; no reliable D call. This CDR3 spans 15 amino acids. V was shortened by 4 bases and J by 2 bases, with 16 bases between the two germline ends. Germline assignment: CDR1 SGHRS and CDR2 YFSETQ. DNA for the CDR3: TGCGCCAGCAGCCCGGCAAGAGACCCCGCCTACGAGCAGTACTTC. Translated, it gives CASSPARDPAYEQYF.

This clonotype was recorded only once. The chain has TRBV24-1 and TRBJ2-1; 9 bases agree with TRBD1. Germline CDR1 reads KGHDR; CDR2 reads SFDVKD. The CDR3 is 17 amino acids. The junction had 6 bases not matched to a gene; V was cut back by 0 bases and J by 4 bases. The CDR3: CATSDLRRGQGYNEQFF. The CDR3 DNA reads TGTGCCACCAGTGATTTGCGTCGAGGACAGGGGTACAATGAGCAGTTCTTC.

The chain couples TRBV7-3 to TRBJ2-1; 8 bases map to TRBD1. This CDR3 is built from 17 residues. Germline V gives CDR1 SGHTA, CDR2 FQGTGA. V trimming: 5 bases; J trimming: 3 bases; junction bases outside the gene matches: 12. This CDR3 reads CASSLRPGQGFYNEQFF. CDR3 DNA sequence: TGTGCCAGCAGCCTAAGGCCTGGACAGGGTTTCTACAATGAGCAGTTCTTC.

Only a few counts were recorded for this clonotype. The V gene is TRBV12-3 or TRBV12-4, the J gene TRBJ1-2; 10 nucleotides align to TRBD1. V was pared by 5 bases and J by 7 bases, with 10 bases of the junction left unmatched. The CDR3 runs to 15 residues. CDR3 in amino acids: CASSPRDRGFGGYTF. CDR3 sequence (DNA): TGTGCCAGCAGTCCCCGGGACAGGGGCTTCGGTGGCTACACCTTC.